These 23 T cell receptor beta chains originate from one sample sequenced in a study of blood T cell repertoires in COVID-19. Assay: immunoSEQ multiplex PCR; the TCRdb copy retains only in-frame clones and omits some. The sample comprises 90,000 to 120,000 clones, 89% of which are singletons, and 4.5% to 5% rests with the top ten. Source material: peripheral blood. The receptor set was obtained from a man in his forties with active or convalescent COVID-19.

The rearrangement joins TRBV5-1 to TRBJ2-5; D possibly corresponds to TRBD2 (5 bases). Germline V gives CDR1 SGHRS, CDR2 YFSETQ. The CDR3 is 16 amino acids. The V and J ends lost 4 bases and 2 bases respectively, with 18 bases between them. The chain's CDR3 is CASSEGYVRSQETQYF. The CDR3 coding sequence is TGCGCCAGCAGCGAGGGATATGTACGGAGTCAAGAGACCCAGTACTTC. Full variable domain (outside the CDR3, taken from reference TRBV5-1 and TRBJ2-5): KAGVTQTPRYLIKTRGQQVTLSCSPISGHRSVSWYQQTPGQGLQFLFEYFSETQRNKGNFPGRFSGRQFSNSRSEMNVSTLELGDSALYLCASSEGYVRSQETQYFGPGTRLLVL.

This sequence joins TRBV7-6 and TRBJ2-1; D is uncertain. Looked up from germline, CDR1 is SGHVS and CDR2 is FNYEAQ. V gave up 1 base and J gave up 6 bases, with 4 bases separating them. The CDR3 contains 12 residues. This chain's CDR3 is CASSLESNEQFF. As DNA, the CDR3 is TGTGCCAGCAGCTTAGAGAGCAATGAGCAGTTCTTC.

V gene TRBV5-1 combines with J gene TRBJ2-7; 11 bases agree with TRBD1. With 4 bases clipped from V and 5 bases from J, the junction kept 5 bases outside the gene matches. CDR3 length: 14 residues. Per the germline V gene, CDR1 is SGHRS and CDR2 is YFSETQ. The CDR3 reads CASSIGQGADEQYF. Written as DNA, the CDR3 is TGCGCCAGCAGCATAGGACAGGGGGCGGACGAGCAGTACTTC.

V is TRBV30 and J is TRBJ1-4; TRBD1 matches at 8 bases. V shed 4 bases, J shed 7 bases, and the junction held 2 bases outside the gene matches. From germline, CDR1 is GTSNPN and CDR2 SVGIG (reference sequence). The length of the CDR3 is 12 residues. This CDR3 reads CAWKDRAEKLFF. CDR3 nucleotide sequence: TGTGCCTGGAAGGACAGGGCTGAAAAACTGTTTTTT.

The genes are TRBV9 and TRBJ2-7, with TRBD2 matching 11 bases. The germline V gene has CDR1 SGDLS and CDR2 YYNGEE. The CDR3 runs 15 residues. The V segment lost 7 bases and the J segment 4 bases; nucleotides outside the gene matches: 10. CDR3 nucleotide sequence: TGTGCCAGCGCGAGTGGGTTAGCGGGAGGGTACGAGCAGTACTTC. Its translation: CASASGLAGGYEQYF.

The V gene is TRBV19, the J gene TRBJ1-2; possibly TRBD1 for D (5 bases). The germline V and J ends were trimmed by 3 bases and 4 bases, with 18 bases remaining between them. This CDR3 spans 16 amino acids. CDR1 is LNHDA, CDR2 SQIVND, per germline (reference sequence). CDR3 bases: TGTGCCAGTAGTATCTATCAGACACCAGGGCCCTATGGCTACACCTTC. Protein sequence: CASSIYQTPGPYGYTF.

The chain uses TRBV11-2 and TRBJ2-1; 7 nucleotides agree with TRBD2. There are 15 residues in the CDR3. CDR1 SGHAT and CDR2 FQNNGV come from the germline V gene. V was clipped by 1 base and J by 6 bases; unmatched bases: 6. The CDR3 DNA is TGTGCCAGCAGCTTAGGGGCTAGCGGAACCAATGAGCAGTTCTTC. It specifies CASSLGASGTNEQFF. The variable domain in full, with the rest retrieved from reference TRBV11-2 and TRBJ2-1, is EAGVAQSPRYKIIEKRQSVAFWCNPISGHATLYWYQQILGQGPKLLIQFQNNGVVDDSQLPKDRFSAERLKGVDSTLKIQPAKLEDSAVYLCASSLGASGTNEQFFGPGTRLTVL.

The chain is built from TRBV4-3 and TRBJ2-5; TRBD2 might be the D (7 bases). Germline lookup yields CDR1 LGHNA and CDR2 YSLEER. This CDR3 comprises 15 residues. V dropped 3 bases and J dropped 1 base, with 12 bases sitting between them. This CDR3 is CASSQGGGSQETQYF. The CDR3, as DNA: TGCGCCAGCAGCCAGGGAGGGGGGTCCCAAGAGACCCAGTACTTC.

The J gene is TRBJ2-1, the V gene TRBV30; 7 bases line up with TRBD1. The CDR3 totals 15 residues. The trim removed 4 bases at V and 6 bases at J, leaving 12 bases unmatched. CDR1 GTSNPN and CDR2 SVGIG come from the germline V gene (reference sequence). CDR3 nucleotide sequence: TGTGCCTGGACTCAACGCCGGACAGGCCCCAATGAGCAGTTCTTC. It is translated as CAWTQRRTGPNEQFF.

The chain has TRBV6-5 and TRBJ1-4; D might be TRBD1 (5 bases). Per germline, CDR1 MNHEY and CDR2 SVGAGI. The CDR3 runs to 11 residues. Trimming removed 10 bases at V and 8 bases at J, with 11 bases between. Written as DNA, the CDR3 is TGTGCCATTCGACGGGGGGAAAAACTGTTTTTT. Translated: CAIRRGEKLFF.

The chain combines TRBV7-8 with TRBJ1-6; no clear D. V was pared by 1 base and J by 0 bases, with 7 bases between. The CDR3 runs to 16 residues. The V gene's germline CDR1 is SGHVS and CDR2 FQNEAQ. The DNA of the CDR3 is TGTGCCAGCAGCTTAGGAGGTTACTCCTATAATTCACCCCTCCACTTT. Its protein is CASSLGGYSYNSPLHF.

The chain carries TRBV5-4 and TRBJ1-1; D unresolved. The CDR3 has 14 amino acids. CDR1 is SGHNT, CDR2 YYREEE, per germline (reference sequence). Trimming pared 5 bases from V and 4 bases from J, leaving 15 bases between. The CDR3 region is CASRSLEGGTEAFF. The CDR3 DNA reads as TGTGCCAGCAGATCCCTCGAAGGAGGCACTGAAGCTTTCTTT.

CDR3 bases: TGTGCCAGCAGCCCCCGAGAAACCGGGGAGCTGTTTTTT. It is translated as CASSPRETGELFF. The V and J genes are TRBV3-1 (or the pseudogene TRBV3-2) and TRBJ2-2; D is unresolved. The V and J ends lost 4 bases and 5 bases respectively, with 8 bases between them. The CDR3 consists of 13 residues. CDR1 and CDR2 from the germline V gene are LGHDT and YNNKEL (reference sequence).

The rearrangement uses TRBV19 and TRBJ2-5; 10 positions agree with TRBD2. Germline V gene lookup returns CDR1 LNHDA and CDR2 SQIVND (reference sequence). Losses at the gene ends were 5 bases for V and 5 bases for J; bases not matched to a gene: 8. The CDR3 length is 15 residues. The CDR3: CASSSSGSGGETQYF. CDR3 nucleotide sequence: TGTGCCAGTAGTTCTAGCGGGAGCGGGGGTGAGACCCAGTACTTC.

This chain joins TRBV10-2 and TRBJ1-2; no clear D gene. V was pared by 4 bases and J by 5 bases, with 14 bases between. Germline V gene lookup returns CDR1 WSHSY and CDR2 SAAADI. The CDR3 sequence is 14 residues long. CDR3 coding DNA: TGCGCCAGCAGTGCGGTCCGGTCTCCGTATGGCTACACCTTC. Residues: CASSAVRSPYGYTF.

This clone was seen a few times. The chain links TRBV7-2 to TRBJ2-1; maybe TRBD2 (5 bases). V dropped 6 bases and J dropped 8 bases, with 17 bases sitting between them. Germline V gene sequence: CDR1 SGHTA, CDR2 FQGNSA. The CDR3 has 14 amino acids. The CDR3 is CASRQTLTRDEQFF. The CDR3 bases are TGTGCCAGCAGACAGACCTTAACTAGGGATGAGCAGTTCTTC.

The chain employs TRBV5-4 and TRBJ2-3; TRBD1 agrees at 9 bases. V was pared by 4 bases and J by 5 bases, with 8 bases of the junction left unmatched. The germline V gene has CDR1 SGHNT and CDR2 YYREEE (reference sequence). The CDR3 extends over 15 amino acids. CDR3 sequence reads: CASSVSGQGGDTQYF. In DNA, the CDR3 is TGTGCCAGCAGCGTATCGGGACAGGGAGGAGATACGCAGTATTTT.

The V gene is TRBV11-2, the J gene TRBJ2-7; 9 bases fit TRBD2. Germline loops: CDR1 SGHAT, CDR2 FQNNGV. The CDR3 is made up of 15 amino acids. J lost 0 bases, V lost 3 bases, and 3 bases had no gene match. In DNA, the CDR3 is TGTGCCAGCAGCTTCGGGACTAGCATCTCCTACGAGCAGTACTTC. This sequence encodes CASSFGTSISYEQYF.

The chain links TRBV9 to TRBJ2-3; D possibly corresponds to TRBD1 (5 bases). Looked up from germline, CDR1 is SGDLS and CDR2 is YYNGEE. The CDR3 sequence is 15 residues long. The V and J ends lost 0 bases and 2 bases respectively, with 10 bases between them. CDR3 in amino acids: CASSVAGSHTDTQYF. The CDR3 nucleotides read TGTGCCAGCAGCGTAGCAGGGTCACACACAGATACGCAGTATTTT.

The chain combines TRBV30 with TRBJ2-7; the match to TRBD1 covers 9 bases. CDR1 and CDR2 from the germline V gene are GTSNPN and SVGIG (reference sequence). The junction had 3 bases not matched to a gene; V was cut back by 0 bases and J by 6 bases. The length of the CDR3 is 13 residues. In DNA, the CDR3 is TGTGCCTGGAGTGTAGGGACAGGGTCCGAGCAGTACTTC. Translating it yields CAWSVGTGSEQYF.

V is TRBV20-1 and J is TRBJ2-7, with D unclear. V was clipped by 5 bases and J by 3 bases, with 8 bases between them. The CDR3 spans 11 residues. In germline, CDR1 is DFQATT, CDR2 SNEGSKA (reference sequence). The CDR3 nucleotides read TGCAGTGCTTCTACCTACTACGAGCAGTACTTC. This translates into CSASTYYEQYF.

The gene calls are TRBV19 and TRBJ2-6, with TRBD2 as a possible D gene (5 bases). CDR3 length equals 16 residues. The V gene's germline CDR1 is LNHDA and CDR2 SQIVND (reference sequence). V lost 3 bases and J lost 0, with 9 bases in between. The CDR3 loop is CASSISRVSGANVLTF. The CDR3 DNA reads as TGTGCCAGTAGTATCTCGAGGGTCTCTGGGGCCAACGTCCTGACTTTC. Complete variable domain (other parts from reference TRBV19 and TRBJ2-6): DGGITQSPKYLFRKEGQNVTLSCEQNLNHDAMYWYRQDPGQGLRLIYYSQIVNDFQKGDIAEGYSVSREKKESFPLTVTSAQKNPTAFYLCASSISRVSGANVLTFGAGSRLTVL.

J is TRBJ1-2 and V is TRBV4-3; TRBD1 aligns across 7 bases. This CDR3 contains 16 residues. The trim removed 0 bases at V and 4 bases at J, leaving 8 bases unmatched. Germline V gene lookup returns CDR1 LGHNA and CDR2 YSLEER. CDR3 nucleotide sequence: TGCGCCAGCAGCCAAGATCGAGGGGGCGCGATCTATGGCTACACCTTC. Protein: CASSQDRGGAIYGYTF.